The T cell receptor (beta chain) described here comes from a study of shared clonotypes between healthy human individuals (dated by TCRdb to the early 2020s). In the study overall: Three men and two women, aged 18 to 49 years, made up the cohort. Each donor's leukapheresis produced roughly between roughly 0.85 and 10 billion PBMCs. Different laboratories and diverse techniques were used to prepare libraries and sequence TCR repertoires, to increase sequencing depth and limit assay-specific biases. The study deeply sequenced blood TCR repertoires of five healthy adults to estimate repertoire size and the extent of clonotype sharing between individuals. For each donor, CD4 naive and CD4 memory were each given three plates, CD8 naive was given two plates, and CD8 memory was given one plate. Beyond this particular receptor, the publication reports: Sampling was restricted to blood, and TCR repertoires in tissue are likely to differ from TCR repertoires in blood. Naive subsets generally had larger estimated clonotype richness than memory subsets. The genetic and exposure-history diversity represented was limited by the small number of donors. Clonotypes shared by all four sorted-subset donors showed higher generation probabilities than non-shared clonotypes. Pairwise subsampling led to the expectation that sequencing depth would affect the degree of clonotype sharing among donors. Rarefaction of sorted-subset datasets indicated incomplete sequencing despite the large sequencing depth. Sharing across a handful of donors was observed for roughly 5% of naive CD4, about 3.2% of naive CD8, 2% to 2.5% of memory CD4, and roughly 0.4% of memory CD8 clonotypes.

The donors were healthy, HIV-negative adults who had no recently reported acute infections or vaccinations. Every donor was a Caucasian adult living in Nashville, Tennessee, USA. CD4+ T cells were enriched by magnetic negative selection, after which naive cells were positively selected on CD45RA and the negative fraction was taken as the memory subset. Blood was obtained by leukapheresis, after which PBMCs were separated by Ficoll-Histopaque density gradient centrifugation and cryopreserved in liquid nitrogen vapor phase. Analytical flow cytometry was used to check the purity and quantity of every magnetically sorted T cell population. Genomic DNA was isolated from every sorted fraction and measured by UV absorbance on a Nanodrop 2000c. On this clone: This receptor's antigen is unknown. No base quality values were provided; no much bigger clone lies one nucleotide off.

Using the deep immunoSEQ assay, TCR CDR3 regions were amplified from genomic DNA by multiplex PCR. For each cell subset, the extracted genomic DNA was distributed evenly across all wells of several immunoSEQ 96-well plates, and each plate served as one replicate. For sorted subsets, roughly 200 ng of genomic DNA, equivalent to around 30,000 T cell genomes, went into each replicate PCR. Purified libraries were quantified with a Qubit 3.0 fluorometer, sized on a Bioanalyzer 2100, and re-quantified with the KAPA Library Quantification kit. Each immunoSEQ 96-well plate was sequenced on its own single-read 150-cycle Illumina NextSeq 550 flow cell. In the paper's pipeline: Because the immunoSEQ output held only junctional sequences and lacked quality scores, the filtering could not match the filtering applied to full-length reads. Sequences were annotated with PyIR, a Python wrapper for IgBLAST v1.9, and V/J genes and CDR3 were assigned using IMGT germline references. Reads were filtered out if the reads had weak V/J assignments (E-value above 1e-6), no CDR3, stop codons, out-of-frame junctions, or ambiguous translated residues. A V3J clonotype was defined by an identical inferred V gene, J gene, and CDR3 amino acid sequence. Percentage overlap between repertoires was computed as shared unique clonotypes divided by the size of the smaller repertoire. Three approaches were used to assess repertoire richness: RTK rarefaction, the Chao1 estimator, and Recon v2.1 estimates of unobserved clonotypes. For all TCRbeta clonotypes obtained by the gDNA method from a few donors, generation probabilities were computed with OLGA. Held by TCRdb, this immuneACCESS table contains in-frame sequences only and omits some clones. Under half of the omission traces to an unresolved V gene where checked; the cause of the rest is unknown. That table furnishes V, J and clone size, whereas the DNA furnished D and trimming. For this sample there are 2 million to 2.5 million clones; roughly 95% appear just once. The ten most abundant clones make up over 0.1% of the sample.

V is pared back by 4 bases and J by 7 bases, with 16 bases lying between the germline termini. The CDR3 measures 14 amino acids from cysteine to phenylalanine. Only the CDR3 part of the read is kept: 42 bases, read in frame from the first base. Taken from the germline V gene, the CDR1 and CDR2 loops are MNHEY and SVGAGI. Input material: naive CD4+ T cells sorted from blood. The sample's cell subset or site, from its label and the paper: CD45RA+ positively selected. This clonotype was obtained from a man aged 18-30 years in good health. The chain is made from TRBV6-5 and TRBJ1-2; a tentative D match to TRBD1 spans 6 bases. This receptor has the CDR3 CASSSVLEGGGYTF. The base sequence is TGTGCCAGCAGTTCCGTCCTGGAGGGGGGTGGCTACACCTTC.